This T cell receptor (beta chain) comes out of a study of cytomegalovirus exposure and HLA in healthy donors. Study-wide findings and caveats: Later genetic work tied a missense DCLRE1C variant to beta-chain V and J trimming. The study reported that TCR beta sequences accurately predicted HLA-A and HLA-B alleles in most subjects. The classifier reportedly diagnosed cytomegalovirus status with high sensitivity and specificity. Later analysis showed most CMV-associated TCR beta chains appearing HLA-restricted.

Concerning this clone itself: Its antigen is unidentified.

The PCR used 60 Vbeta and 13 Jbeta primers. Generated by immunoSEQ multiplex PCR, the TCRdb table keeps only in-frame clones and is missing some. The repertoire includes 30,000 to 45,000 clones, 65% to 90% of them detected once, and 3.6% sits in the top ten. Source material: PBMCs. This receptor was obtained from a woman between 18 and 29 years old in good health and CMV-seronegative.

In DNA form, the CDR3 reads TGTGCCTGGAGTATATTAGCTGGAAACACCATATATTTT. This translates into CAWSILAGNTIYF. The chain is built from TRBV30 and TRBJ1-3; D not certain. V shed 2 bases and J shed 2 bases, with 7 bases lying between them. From germline, CDR1 is GTSNPN and CDR2 SVGIG (reference sequence). The CDR3 contains 13 residues.